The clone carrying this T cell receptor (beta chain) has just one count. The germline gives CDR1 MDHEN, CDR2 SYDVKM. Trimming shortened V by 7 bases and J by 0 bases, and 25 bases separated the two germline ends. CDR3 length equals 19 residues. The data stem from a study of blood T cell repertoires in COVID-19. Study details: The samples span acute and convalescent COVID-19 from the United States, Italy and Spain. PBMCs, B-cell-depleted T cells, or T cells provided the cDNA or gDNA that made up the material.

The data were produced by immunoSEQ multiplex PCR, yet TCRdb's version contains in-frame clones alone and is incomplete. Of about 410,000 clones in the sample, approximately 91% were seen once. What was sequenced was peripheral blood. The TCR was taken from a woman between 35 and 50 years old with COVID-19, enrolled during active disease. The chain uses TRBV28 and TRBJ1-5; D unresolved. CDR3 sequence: CASIPGKARGTYSNQPQHF. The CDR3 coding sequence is TGTGCCAGCATTCCCGGGAAAGCGCGGGGAACTTATAGCAATCAGCCCCAGCATTTT.